The 20 T cell receptor beta chains presented below share a single source sample, sequenced in a study of regulatory T cells in long-lasting Graves disease. Relying on iRepertoire HTBI primers and Arm-PCR of CDR3 regions, the team built TCR beta libraries. MiXCR, run by TCRdb on the multiplex PCR reads, gives a single entry per CDR3 protein. Of about 530,000 distinct CDR3 sequences listed, about 16% are singletons. Stated time point: newly diagnosed GD, antithyroid drugs for less than 3 months. PBMCs were the source of the RNA used for TCR sequencing. This same sample was also part of a study on T cells in Graves' hyperthyroidism and ophthalmopathy.

This sample comprised peripheral blood mononuclear cells (PBMCs), obtained at new diagnosis, from a patient treated with antithyroid drugs. These TCRs come from a woman aged 35-60 years with Graves disease.

The chain is built from TRBV20-1 and TRBJ1-2; 10 bases agree with TRBD1. This CDR3 has 14 amino acids. The junction had 6 bases not matched to a gene; V was cut back by 3 bases and J by 5 bases. In germline, CDR1 is DFQATT, CDR2 SNEGSKA (reference sequence). Written as DNA, the CDR3 is TGCAGTGCTAGGTCCGGGACAGGGGATTATGGCTACACCTTC. Its protein is CSARSGTGDYGYTF.

This clonotype appeared a few times. This rearrangement joins TRBV10-3 to TRBJ2-1; 7 nucleotides agree with TRBD2. The germline CDR1 and CDR2 sequences are ENHRY and SYGVKD. The ends lost 3 bases at V and 0 bases at J; junction bases unmatched: 8. The CDR3 runs to 17 residues. CDR3: CAISERAGLSSYNEQFF. As DNA, the CDR3 is TGTGCCATCAGTGAACGAGCGGGGTTAAGCTCCTACAATGAGCAGTTCTTC.

The chain combines TRBV19 with TRBJ1-1, with 9 bases matching TRBD1. Trimming took 5 bases from V and 3 from J; bases not matched to a gene: 7. Germline lookup yields CDR1 LNHDA and CDR2 SQIVND (reference sequence). CDR3 length equals 15 residues. CDR3 nucleotide sequence: TGTGCCAGTAGTGCTCACAGGGGGCAGGACACTGAAGCTTTCTTT. Translated: CASSAHRGQDTEAFF.

This clonotype has a count of ten or more. The chain combines TRBV3-1 with TRBJ2-3, with 13 bases aligning to TRBD2. Germline CDR1 is LGHDT and CDR2 is YNNKEL (reference sequence). The J segment lost 6 bases and the V segment lost 5 bases, leaving 11 bases of the junction unmatched. The CDR3 runs 17 residues. In DNA, the CDR3 is TGTGCCAGCAGCGCCTCACTAGCGGGGGGGCCGGAGGATACGCAGTATTTT. This codes for CASSASLAGGPEDTQYF.

This clonotype was counted at least ten times. The chain carries TRBV11-3 and TRBJ1-1; no clear D gene. CDR1 and CDR2 from the germline V gene are SGHNT and YENEEA. V lost 5 bases to trimming and J lost 5 bases, with 21 bases between them. CDR3 length equals 16 residues. The CDR3 spells CASSPRDSKLTTEAFF. The CDR3 DNA reads as TGTGCCAGCAGCCCCCGGGATTCTAAGCTTACAACTGAAGCTTTCTTT.

This clonotype turned up a few times. J is TRBJ2-7 and V is TRBV7-2; 12 bases fit TRBD2. Trimming removed 5 bases from V and 3 bases from J; junction bases left unmatched: 8. This CDR3 is built from 16 residues. Looked up from germline, CDR1 is SGHTA and CDR2 is FQGNSA. The CDR3 sequence is CASSPGLAGTLYEQYF. The CDR3 nucleotides are TGTGCCAGCAGCCCAGGACTAGCGGGGACTCTCTACGAGCAGTACTTC.

A word on this clonotype: A much larger clone differs by one base, so this may be a read error. The chain joins TRBV6-2 or TRBV6-3 to TRBJ1-2; the D is unclear. V gave up 6 bases and J gave up 4 bases, with 15 bases separating them. From germline, CDR1 is MNHEY and CDR2 SVGEGT. The CDR3 runs 14 residues. CDR3 in amino acids: CASSPVAAPYGYTF. The CDR3 nucleotides read TGTGCCAGCAGCCCTGTTGCGGCCCCCTATGGCTACACCTTC.

This clonotype was seen a handful of times. The chain joins TRBV10-3 to TRBJ2-7; D is unresolved. The length of the CDR3 is 13 residues. Germline CDR1 ENHRY, CDR2 SYGVKD. Between the trimmed V and J ends, which lost 8 bases and 2 bases, there was a span of 13 bases. CDR3 sequence reads: CAIAEPNPYEQYF. For the CDR3, the DNA is TGTGCCATCGCGGAACCTAATCCCTACGAGCAGTACTTC.

This clonotype was detected many times. The chain joins TRBV7-9 to TRBJ2-1; unclear D gene. CDR3 length equals 11 residues. Germline assignment: CDR1 SEHNR and CDR2 FQNEAQ (reference sequence). Deletions cut 3 bases from V and 8 bases from J, with 5 bases between. In nucleotides, the CDR3 is TGTGCCAGCAGCTTTGGGTATGAGCAGTTCTTC. This codes for CASSFGYEQFF.

The table lists this clonotype with many counts. The chain links TRBV18 to TRBJ2-1; perhaps TRBD2 as D (5 bases). V was shortened by 3 bases and J by 12 bases, with 12 bases between the two germline ends. The CDR3 spans 12 residues. Germline CDR1 and CDR2: KGHSH and LQKENI. The CDR3 bases are TGTGCCAGCTCACCGACTGACGAGGGGCAGTTCTTC. It yields the protein CASSPTDEGQFF.

J is TRBJ2-7 and V is TRBV5-1; D uncertain. This CDR3 region has 14 residues. CDR1 and CDR2 (germline): SGHRS, YFSETQ. The germline V and J ends were trimmed by 3 bases and 6 bases, with 16 bases remaining between them. CDR3 protein: CASSSTDLFREQYF. CDR3 nucleotides: TGCGCCAGCAGCTCTACGGATCTCTTCCGCGAGCAGTACTTC.

This clonotype was counted at least ten times. The chain combines TRBV13 with TRBJ2-3, with D maybe TRBD1 (5 bases). The V and J ends lost 6 bases and 6 bases respectively, with 10 bases between them. The germline V gene has CDR1 PRHDT and CDR2 FYEKMQ (reference sequence). CDR3 length: 12 amino acids. The CDR3 sequence: CASRGDSDTQYF. Here the CDR3 DNA reads TGTGCCAGCAGAGGGGATTCCGATACGCAGTATTTT. The full variable domain, rest sourced from reference TRBV13 and TRBJ2-3, is AAGVIQSPRHLIKEKRETATLKCYPIPRHDTVYWYQQGPGQDPQFLISFYEKMQSDKGSIPDRFSAQQFSDYHSELNMSSLELGDSALYFCASRGDSDTQYFGPGTRLTVL.

In regard to this clonotype: A much larger clonotype is one base distant, so this may be a read error. The chain combines TRBV11-3 with TRBJ2-2; 8 positions match TRBD1. From germline, CDR1 is SGHNT and CDR2 YENEEA. The CDR3 consists of 15 residues. CDR3 nucleotide sequence: TGTGCCAGCAGCTATAGGACAGGGAACGCCGGGGAGCTGTTTTTT. Encoded protein: CASSYRTGNAGELFF.

This clonotype was seen at least ten times. The V and J genes are TRBV6-1 and TRBJ1-5; D remains ambiguous. The CDR3 extends over 14 amino acids. Trimming cost V 7 bases and J 4 bases, with 14 bases left between them. Germline V CDR1 and CDR2: MNHNS, SASEGT. CDR3 amino acids: CASTLNGGNQPQHF. As DNA, the CDR3 is TGTGCCAGCACCCTTAACGGAGGGAATCAGCCCCAGCATTTT.

Turning to this clonotype: This likely comes from a read error, as the CDR3 has no conserved phenylalanine or tryptophan at its end. The rearrangement links TRBV12-3 or TRBV12-4 to TRBJ1-5; D uncertain. The CDR3 covers 12 residues. The V gene lost 3 bases and the J gene lost 6 bases, with 6 bases spanning the gap. The CDR3 sequence: CASSLWGQPQHL. CDR3 DNA sequence: TGTGCCAGCAGTTTGTGGGGTCAGCCCCAGCATCTT.

This clonotype has ten or more counts. The rearrangement uses TRBV7-9 and TRBJ2-3, with D uncertain. This CDR3 has 14 amino acids. The germline V gene has CDR1 SEHNR and CDR2 FQNEAQ (reference sequence). The ends were cut back, 4 bases at V and 0 bases at J, with 8 bases in the middle. The CDR3 DNA is TGTGCCAGCAGCTCCCTCGGAAGCACAGATACGCAGTATTTT. Translated, it gives CASSSLGSTDTQYF.

This clonotype was counted at least ten times. The chain is built from TRBV10-3 and TRBJ2-5, with TRBD2 identical over 11 bases. The CDR3 runs 16 residues. V lost 2 bases, J lost 4 bases, and 6 bases stayed unmatched. Germline CDR1 reads ENHRY; CDR2 reads SYGVKD. CDR3 coding DNA: TGTGCCATCAGTGAGAGTCTAGCGGGGGGTCGAGAGACCCAGTACTTC. This encodes CAISESLAGGRETQYF.

This clonotype was found a few times. The V and J genes are TRBV12-3 or TRBV12-4 and TRBJ2-2, with 10 bases fitting TRBD2. CDR3 length: 15 amino acids. With V trimmed by 2 bases and J by 7 bases, 4 bases remained unmatched. The CDR3 protein is CASSLQRGGVGELFF. The DNA for the CDR3 is TGTGCCAGCAGTTTACAGCGGGGGGGCGTCGGGGAGCTGTTTTTT.

This clonotype occurred many times. This chain connects TRBV12-3 or TRBV12-4 to TRBJ1-1; D is undetermined. There are 11 residues in the CDR3. The germline V and J ends were trimmed by 4 bases and 9 bases, with 9 bases remaining between them. The CDR3 region is CASSSRNQAFF. For the CDR3, the DNA is TGTGCCAGCAGTTCCCGGAACCAAGCTTTCTTT.

V gene TRBV2 combines with J gene TRBJ2-6, with D perhaps matching TRBD2 (5 bases). The length of the CDR3 is 16 residues. Germline CDR1 and CDR2: SNHLY and FYNNEI. Trimming removed 7 bases at V and 0 bases at J, with 13 bases between. Written as DNA, the CDR3 is TGTGCCAGCACCCAAACGGGGAACTCTGGGGCCAACGTCCTGACTTTC. Protein sequence: CASTQTGNSGANVLTF.